This TCR beta chain was obtained from a study of radiation and T cells in renal cell carcinoma. Here immunoSEQ multiplex PCR was the method, and the copy in TCRdb shows in-frame clones only, minus some. Altogether 15,000 to 20,000 clones are present, roughly 50% being singletons, with the ten largest covering around 43%. Treatment in this sample: 15 Gy SBRT to primary tumor, nephrectomy 4 weeks later. This CDR3 has 13 amino acids. Trimming removed 4 bases from V and 0 bases from J, with 1 base in between. The germline V gene encodes CDR1 MNHNS and CDR2 SASEGT. This clonotype was sampled from a woman aged 55 to 70 with renal cell carcinoma. Source: tumor tissue, taken from a patient whose treatment included radiotherapy and nephrectomy. The genes are TRBV6-1 and TRBJ2-6; D remains unclear. CDR3 nucleotides: TGTGCCAGCAGTGCCTCTGGGGCCAACGTCCTGACTTTC. This codes for CASSASGANVLTF.